These 2 T cell receptor beta chains were all obtained from the same sample, sequenced in a study of T-cell memory formation after mild COVID-19. TCRdb fed the 5' RACE reads into MiXCR, producing one record per CDR3 protein. The table includes around 340,000 distinct CDR3 sequences, 15% detected once. The sample comprised PBMCs or a T cell subset sorted from them (not recorded which). All receptors come from a man aged 18 to 29 who had mild COVID-19 (a few samples of this study predate the infection). Cell type and time point are not known.

The chain is built from TRBV5-1 and TRBJ1-1; 9 bases agree with TRBD1. Germline CDR1 is SGHRS and CDR2 is YFSETQ. J gave up 11 bases and V 6 bases, and 17 bases lay outside the gene matches. The CDR3 has 15 amino acids. Written as DNA, the CDR3 is TGCGCCAGCACCACAACGCCAGGGACAGGGAATCAGGCTTTCTTT. Translation: CASTTTPGTGNQAFF.

This rearrangement joins TRBV5-1 to TRBJ2-3, with 9 bases lining up with TRBD2. V gave up 4 bases and J gave up 10 bases; unmatched junction bases: 10. Germline lookup yields CDR1 SGHRS and CDR2 YFSETQ. This CDR3 is 14 amino acids long. Here the CDR3 reads CASSRSGGGAPQYF. The DNA for the CDR3 is TGCGCCAGCAGCCGTAGCGGGGGTGGGGCTCCGCAGTATTTT.